These 15 T cell receptor beta chains originate from one sample sequenced in a study of tumor-infiltrating lymphocytes in primary liver carcinoma. Starting from approximately 500 ng of total RNA, TCR beta cDNA was produced with a primer in the constant region. Three rounds of nested multiplex PCR with slightly modified ARM-PCR produced TCR beta libraries. The two initial PCR rounds, 9 to 11 cycles each, used TRBV1-TRBV30 forward and C-beta reverse primers. Each CDR3 protein gets one entry after TCRdb re-called the multiplex PCR reads with MiXCR. Among more than 85,000 distinct CDR3 sequences listed, around 84% were seen once. Bulk tissue was left unsorted, and RNA and DNA were co-extracted from 20-30 mg of it. Sequencing used liver tumor tissue from sampling region 3. Subset specified: tumor region T3, left-lateral pole. The source of these receptors is a man in his forties with primary liver carcinoma and hepatitis B virus infection.

In the case of this clonotype: A much larger clone differs by one base, so this may be a read error. The chain carries TRBV5-1 and TRBJ2-7, with D tentatively TRBD2 (6 bases). Germline CDR1 SGHRS, CDR2 YFSETQ. This CDR3 is 17 amino acids long. The DNA for the CDR3 is TGCGTCAGCAGCACAACGAGATCCGGGACTCCTACCTACGAGCAGTACTTC. It encodes CVSSTTRSGTPTYEQYF.

With respect to this clonotype: An end of the junction differs from the germline gene, which may be a read error. The J gene is TRBJ2-3, the V gene TRBV20-1, with 10 nucleotides matching TRBD2. The length of the CDR3 is 12 residues. Germline V gene lookup returns CDR1 DFQATT and CDR2 SNEGSKA (reference sequence). The CDR3 region has the DNA TGCAGTGCCCCTAGCGGGAGAGATACGCAGTTTTTT. Protein: CSAPSGRDTQFF.

There are many counts of this clonotype. The chain links TRBV30 to TRBJ1-5; 8 bases match TRBD1. After removal of 1 base from V and 7 bases from J, the junction contained 15 bases not matched to a gene. CDR3 length equals 17 residues. CDR1 GTSNPN and CDR2 SVGIG come from the germline V gene (reference sequence). DNA for the CDR3: TGTGCCTGGAGTGGGAAACAGGGGGTCCTCATCGGGCAGCCCCAGCATTTT. Translating gives CAWSGKQGVLIGQPQHF. Drawing the rest from reference TRBV30 and TRBJ1-5, the complete variable domain is SQTIHQWPATLVQPVGSPLSLECTVEGTSNPNLYWYRQAAGRGLQLLFYSVGIGQISSEVPQNLSASRPQDRQFILSSKKLLLSDSGFYLCAWSGKQGVLIGQPQHFGDGTRLSIL.

This clonotype was counted a few times. A read error may account for a junction end that differs from germline. This chain connects TRBV11-1 to TRBJ2-2; TRBD2 might be the D (5 bases). This CDR3 comprises 13 residues. Germline V CDR1 and CDR2: SGHAT, FQDESV (reference sequence). In DNA, the CDR3 is TGTGCTAGCAGCTTTTGCGACACCGGGGAGTTGTTTTTT. Amino acid sequence: CASSFCDTGELFF.

Concerning this clonotype itself: The junction departs from germline at one end; a sequencing error may be responsible. J is TRBJ2-2 and V is TRBV10-3, with TRBD2 matching over 9 bases. The germline V gene encodes CDR1 ENHRY and CDR2 SYGVKD. CDR3 length: 16 residues. This CDR3 reads CDIIGNSGRGAGELFF. As DNA, the CDR3 is TGTGACATCATTGGAAATAGCGGGAGAGGGGCCGGGGAGCTGTTTTTT.

Details on this clonotype: Since the CDR3 does not end with the conserved phenylalanine or tryptophan, this likely comes from a read error. This chain links TRBV2 with TRBJ2-7; 10 bases agree with TRBD2. The junction had 13 bases not matched to a gene; V was cut back by 3 bases and J by 2 bases. This CDR3 contains 18 residues. Germline V gene lookup returns CDR1 SNHLY and CDR2 FYNNEI. The CDR3 coding sequence is TGTGCCAGCAGTGAGCGGTTAGCGGGAGGCCTATCTACCTACGAGCAGTACATC. The encoded protein is CASSERLAGGLSTYEQYI.

The chain couples TRBV12-3 or TRBV12-4 to TRBJ1-2, with 7 bases aligning to TRBD1. CDR3 length: 13 amino acids. V gave up 10 bases and J gave up 4 bases; unmatched junction bases: 9. The CDR3 sequence is CAIGPGQTYGYTF. The CDR3 DNA reads as TGTGCCATCGGCCCGGGACAGACCTATGGCTACACCTTC.

As for this clonotype: This may stem from a read error, because a much larger clone lies one nucleotide away. Without the conserved terminal phenylalanine or tryptophan, this CDR3 likely stems from a read error. No DNA is shown, since the ends of the CDR3 on it are uncertain; the CDR3 is the one TCRdb lists. The chain uses TRBV6-4 and TRBJ2-5; whether TRBD2, the table's D call, matches the DNA was not checked. In germline, CDR1 is MRHNA, CDR2 SNTAGT. The CDR3 is 12 residues long, counting both termini. The CDR3 protein is CASGDSTSGSPI.

The table lists this clonotype with a few counts. Relative to the germline gene, one junction end is altered; a read error may explain this. The rearrangement joins TRBV6-6 to TRBJ1-2; D uncertain. Germline V CDR1 and CDR2: MNHNY, SVGAGI (reference sequence). The CDR3 length is 15 residues. CDR3 nucleotide sequence: TGTGCCAGCAGTCGTAGAATGGGCACTCAGTATGACTACACCTTC. Amino acids: CASSRRMGTQYDYTF.

A remark on this clonotype: The junction and the germline gene differ at one end; a read error may be behind it. This chain uses TRBV6-1 with TRBJ2-6; D tentatively reads TRBD1 or TRBD2 (6 bases each). CDR1 and CDR2 from the germline V gene are MNHNS and SASEGT. This CDR3 has 18 amino acids. CDR3: CVSRPLRGGFSGANVLTF. As DNA, the CDR3 is TGTGTCAGCAGACCTCTTAGAGGGGGGTTCTCTGGAGCCAACGTCCTGACTTTC.

As concerns this clonotype: No conserved phenylalanine or tryptophan is present at the end of the CDR3, so a read error is the likely explanation. The chain recombines TRBV12-3 or TRBV12-4 with TRBJ2-5; 10 bases line up with TRBD2. This CDR3 spans 13 amino acids. DNA of the CDR3: TGTGCCAGCAGTCTAGCGGGAGTAGAGACCCAGTACTTG. Amino acid sequence: CASSLAGVETQYL.

This clonotype was seen more than once but under ten times. The junction and the germline gene differ at one end; a read error may be behind it. The CDR3 DNA follows: TGTGCCAGCAGCCTCGATAGCGGGAGCGGGTATAATGAGCAGTTTTTC. Translation: CASSLDSGSGYNEQFF. The chain joins TRBV11-3 to TRBJ2-1, with 9 positions matching TRBD2. Germline lookup yields CDR1 SGHNT and CDR2 YENEEA. The CDR3 runs 16 residues.

The CDR3 loop is CASRAGGGKVKGTQYF. For the CDR3, the DNA is TGTGCCAGCAGGGCTGGAGGGGGTAAGGTGAAAGGGACCCAGTACTTC. V and J are TRBV4-2 and TRBJ2-5; tentatively, D is TRBD1 or TRBD2 (6 bases each). The germline V and J ends were trimmed by 6 bases and 7 bases, with 24 bases remaining between them. The CDR3 extends over 16 amino acids. Germline-derived CDR1 and CDR2 are LGHNA and YNFKEQ.

This clonotype was recorded a few times. No conserved phenylalanine or tryptophan ends this CDR3, so it is likely a read error. The gene calls are TRBV29-1 and TRBJ2-3; D is perhaps TRBD1 (7 bases). The germline V gene has CDR1 SQVTM and CDR2 ANQGSEA. The CDR3 length is 11 residues. CDR3 amino acids: CSVAGQDTQYS. CDR3 sequence (DNA): TGCAGTGTTGCGGGACAGGATACGCAGTATTCT.

In regard to this clonotype: One end of the junction fails to match germline, which may point to a read error. The genes are TRBV6-2 or TRBV6-3 and TRBJ2-5; the D is unclear. The CDR3 spans 15 residues. Germline assignment: CDR1 MNHEY and CDR2 SVGEGT. The CDR3 DNA is TGTGCCAGTAGTTACCAGGCAGTTACCCAAGAGACCCAGTACTTC. Amino acid sequence: CASSYQAVTQETQYF.